This T cell receptor beta chain was sequenced during a study of monozygotic twins with inflammatory bowel disease. General study points: Lower TCRbeta diversity (inverse Simpson) was seen in IBD patients than in healthy co-twins. Patient repertoires may carry noise from differing immunosuppressive treatments.

Germline-derived CDR1 and CDR2 are MNHEY and SMNVEV (reference sequence). The CDR3 spans 11 residues. TCR libraries were prepared from 3,000 to 4,500 ng total RNA each. TCRdb re-called the 5' RACE reads and catalogs CDR3 proteins one per entry, DNA excluded. Recorded here are under 200,000 distinct CDR3 sequences; the top ten clones represent 2.5% to 3%. On this clonotype: As yet, its antigen is unknown.

This clonotype originated in a human donor with ulcerative colitis or Crohn's disease, or a healthy co-twin of an affected twin (not recorded which). The sample comprised blood. This chain links TRBV27 with TRBJ1-1. The CDR3 spells CASILGGEAFF.